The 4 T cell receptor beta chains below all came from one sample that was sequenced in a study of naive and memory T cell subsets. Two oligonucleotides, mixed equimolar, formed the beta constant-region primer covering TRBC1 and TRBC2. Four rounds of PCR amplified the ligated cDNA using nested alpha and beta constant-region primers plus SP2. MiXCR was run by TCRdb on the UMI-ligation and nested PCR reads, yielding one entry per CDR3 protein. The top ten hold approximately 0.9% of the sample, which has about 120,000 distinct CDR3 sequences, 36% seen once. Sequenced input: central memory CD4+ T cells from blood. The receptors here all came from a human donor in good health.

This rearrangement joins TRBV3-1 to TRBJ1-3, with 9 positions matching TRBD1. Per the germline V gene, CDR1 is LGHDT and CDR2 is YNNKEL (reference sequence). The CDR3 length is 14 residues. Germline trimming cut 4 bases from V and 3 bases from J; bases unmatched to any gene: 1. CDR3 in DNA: TGTGCCAGCAGCCTGGGACAGGGTGGAAACACCATATATTTT. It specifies CASSLGQGGNTIYF.

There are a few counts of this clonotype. The CDR3: CASSDQYRTDTQYF. DNA for the CDR3: TGTGCCAGCAGTGATCAATATCGCACAGATACGCAGTATTTT. The chain is built from TRBV2 and TRBJ2-3; D remains ambiguous. Germline V gene data show CDR1 as SNHLY and CDR2 as FYNNEI. Trimming cost V 3 bases and J 1 base, with 8 bases left between them. The CDR3 loop spans 14 amino acids.

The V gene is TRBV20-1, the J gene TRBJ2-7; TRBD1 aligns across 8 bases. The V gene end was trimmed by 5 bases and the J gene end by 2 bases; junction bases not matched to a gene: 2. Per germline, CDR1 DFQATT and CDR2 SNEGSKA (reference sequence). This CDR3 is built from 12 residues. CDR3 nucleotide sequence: TGCAGTGCTCTACAGGGGGCCTACGAGCAGTACTTC. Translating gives CSALQGAYEQYF.

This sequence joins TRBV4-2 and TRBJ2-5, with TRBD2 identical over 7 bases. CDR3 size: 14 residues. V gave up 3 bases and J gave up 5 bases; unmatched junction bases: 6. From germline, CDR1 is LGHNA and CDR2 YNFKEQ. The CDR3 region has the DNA TGTGCCAGCAGCCACCTAGCGGAATCGGAGACCCAGTACTTC. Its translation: CASSHLAESETQYF.